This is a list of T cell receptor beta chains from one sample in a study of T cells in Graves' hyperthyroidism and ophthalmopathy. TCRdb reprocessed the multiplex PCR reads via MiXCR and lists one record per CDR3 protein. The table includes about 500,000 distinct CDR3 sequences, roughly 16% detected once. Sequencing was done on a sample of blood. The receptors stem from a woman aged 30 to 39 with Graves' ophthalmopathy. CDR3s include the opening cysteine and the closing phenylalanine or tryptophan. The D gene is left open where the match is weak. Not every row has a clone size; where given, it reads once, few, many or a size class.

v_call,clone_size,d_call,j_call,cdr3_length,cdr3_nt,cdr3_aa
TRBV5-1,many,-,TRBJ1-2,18,TGCGCCAGCAGCCCGGGCCTCTTCCCCGGAGGGTCATACTATGGCTACACCTTC,CASSPGLFPGGSYYGYTF
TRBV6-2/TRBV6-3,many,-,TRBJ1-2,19,TGTGCCAGCGGGCGGATATCCGGGACACGTCTAACCCCTAGCTATGGCTACACCTTC,CASGRISGTRLTPSYGYTF
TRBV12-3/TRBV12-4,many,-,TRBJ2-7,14,TGTGCCAGCAGTTTCGGCCCGGCGGGCTACGAGCAGTACTTC,CASSFGPAGYEQYF
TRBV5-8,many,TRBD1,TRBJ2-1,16,TGTGCCAGCAGCTTGGGAAACAGGGGATTGATTGATGAGCAGTTCTTC,CASSLGNRGLIDEQFF
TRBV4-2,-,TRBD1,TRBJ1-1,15,TGTGCCAGCAGCCACGAACAGGGGGCAATCCCTGAAGCTTTCTTT,CASSHEQGAIPEAFF
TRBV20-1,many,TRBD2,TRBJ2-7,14,TGCAGTGCTAGAGCGAGCGGGAGTGTTTACGAGCAGTACTTC,CSARASGSVYEQYF
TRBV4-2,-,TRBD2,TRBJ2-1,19,TGTGCCAGCAGCCAAGATTTCATATTAGCGGGACCCTCCTACAATGAGCAGTTCTTC,CASSQDFILAGPSYNEQFF
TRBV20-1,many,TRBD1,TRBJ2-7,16,TGCAGTGCTACCCTCCTCCGGGACAGCAAGGCCTACGAGCAGTACTTC,CSATLLRDSKAYEQYF
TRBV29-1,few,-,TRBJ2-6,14,TGCAGCGTTATAGACTTCTCTGGGGCCAACGTCCTGACTTTC,CSVIDFSGANVLTF
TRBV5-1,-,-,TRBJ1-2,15,TGCGCCAGCAGCTTGTATCAGGACAGTCCTTATGGCTACACCTTC,CASSLYQDSPYGYTF
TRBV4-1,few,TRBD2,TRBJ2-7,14,TGCGCCAGCAGCATGCTAGCGGGAGCCTACGAGCAGTACTTC,CASSMLAGAYEQYF
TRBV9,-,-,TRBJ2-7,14,TGTGCCAGCAGCGGCGGGACGGCCTACGGAGAGCAGTACTTC,CASSGGTAYGEQYF
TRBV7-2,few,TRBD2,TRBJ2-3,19,TGTGCCAGCAGCTCCGATACTAGCGGGAGTCCTATTAGCACAGATACGCAGTATTTT,CASSSDTSGSPISTDTQYF
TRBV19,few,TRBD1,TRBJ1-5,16,TGTGCCAGTAGTACCTCCGGGACAGGGGTTCGACAGCCCCAGCATTTT,CASSTSGTGVRQPQHF
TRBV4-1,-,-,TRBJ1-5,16,TGCGCCAGCAGCCAAAACGCAGTCCTTAGCAATCAGCCCCAGCATTTT,CASSQNAVLSNQPQHF
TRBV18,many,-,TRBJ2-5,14,TGTGCCAGCTCACCACCTCACAGTTCGGAGACCCAGTACTTC,CASSPPHSSETQYF
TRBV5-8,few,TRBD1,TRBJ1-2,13,TGTGCCAGCAGGCGACAGGGGGACTATGGCTACACCTTC,CASRRQGDYGYTF
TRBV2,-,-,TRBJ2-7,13,TGTGCCAGCAGTCGGGACAACAACTACGAGCAGTACTTC,CASSRDNNYEQYF
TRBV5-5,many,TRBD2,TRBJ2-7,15,TGTGCCAGCAGCTTGGAGGGACTAGCGTTCACCGAGCAGTACTTC,CASSLEGLAFTEQYF
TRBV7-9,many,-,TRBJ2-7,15,TGTGCCAGCAGCTTAGGATCGGAGCGCTCCTACGAGCAGTACTTC,CASSLGSERSYEQYF
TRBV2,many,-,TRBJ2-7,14,TGTGCCAGCAGGATACAGGAGAGCTCCTACGAGCAGTACTTC,CASRIQESSYEQYF
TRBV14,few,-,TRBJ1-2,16,TGTGCCAGCAGCCACCACAGCGCGCGCCGATCCTATGGCTACACCTTC,CASSHHSARRSYGYTF
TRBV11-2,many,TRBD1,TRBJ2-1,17,TGTGCCAGCAGCTTAGAGGGTCCGGGACAGCGTATCAATGAGCAGTTCTTC,CASSLEGPGQRINEQFF
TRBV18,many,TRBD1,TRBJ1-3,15,TGTGCCAGCTCAGCACAGGGGACCTCTGGAAACACCATATATTTT,CASSAQGTSGNTIYF
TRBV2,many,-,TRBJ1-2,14,TGTGCCAGCACCCTCCTTCAGGTTTCAGATGGCTACACCTTC,CASTLLQVSDGYTF
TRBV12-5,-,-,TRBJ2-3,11,TGTGCTAGTGGTTCCCGGACAGCGCAGTATTTT,CASGSRTAQYF
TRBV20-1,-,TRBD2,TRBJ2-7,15,TGCAGTGCTAGAGATCTGGGACTAGCGGACTACGAGCAGTACTTC,CSARDLGLADYEQYF
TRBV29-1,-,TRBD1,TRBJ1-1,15,TGCAGCGCCACGTCTCGGACAGGGGGATGGACTGAAGCTTTCTTT,CSATSRTGGWTEAFF
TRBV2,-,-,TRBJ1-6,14,TGTGCCAGCAGTGATCCCCGCAGGGATTCACCCCTCCACTTT,CASSDPRRDSPLHF
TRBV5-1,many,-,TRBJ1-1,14,TGCGCCAGCAAAGTAAGCGTAATGAACACTGAAGCTTTCTTT,CASKVSVMNTEAFF
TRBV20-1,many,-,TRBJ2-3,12,TGCAGTGCTAGATGGGCGACAGATACGCAGTATTTT,CSARWATDTQYF
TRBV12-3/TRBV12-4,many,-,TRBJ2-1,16,TGTGCCAGCAGTATGATACTAGCCCGAACTCCCAATGAGCAGTTCTTC,CASSMILARTPNEQFF
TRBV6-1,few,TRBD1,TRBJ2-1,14,TGTGCCAGCAGGGGGACAGGGGCGGAAAATGAGCAGTTCTTC,CASRGTGAENEQFF
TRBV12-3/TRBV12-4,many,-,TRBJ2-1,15,TGTGCCAGCAGTTTGCAGCGGAGAACCTACAATGAGCAGTTCTTC,CASSLQRRTYNEQFF
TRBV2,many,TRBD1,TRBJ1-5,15,TGTGCCAGCAAGGACAGGGAGTATAGCAATCAGCCCCAGCATTTT,CASKDREYSNQPQHF
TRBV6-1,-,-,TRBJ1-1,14,TGTGCCAGCAGTTCAGGGGATTTGAACACTGAAGCTTTCTTT,CASSSGDLNTEAFF
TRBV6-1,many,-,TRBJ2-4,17,TGTGCCAGCAGTCGGAGATTACAGGCACTAGCCAAAAACATTCAGTACTTC,CASSRRLQALAKNIQYF
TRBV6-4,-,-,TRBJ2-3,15,TGTGCCAGCAGTGACACCCCCAGCAGGCCAGATACGCAGTATTTT,CASSDTPSRPDTQYF
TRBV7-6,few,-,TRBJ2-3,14,TGTGCCAGCAGCCCGGAGGAAAGCACAGATACGCAGTATTTT,CASSPEESTDTQYF